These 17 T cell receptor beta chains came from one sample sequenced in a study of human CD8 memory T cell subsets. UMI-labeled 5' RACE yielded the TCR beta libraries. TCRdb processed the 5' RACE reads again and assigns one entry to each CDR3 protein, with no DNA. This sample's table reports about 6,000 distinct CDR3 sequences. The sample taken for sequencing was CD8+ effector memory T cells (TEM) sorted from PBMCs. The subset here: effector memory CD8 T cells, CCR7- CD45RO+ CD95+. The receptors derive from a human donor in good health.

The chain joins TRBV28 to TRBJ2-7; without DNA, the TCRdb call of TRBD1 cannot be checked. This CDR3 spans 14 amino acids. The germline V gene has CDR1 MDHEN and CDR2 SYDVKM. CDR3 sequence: CATTPGTGLYEQYF.

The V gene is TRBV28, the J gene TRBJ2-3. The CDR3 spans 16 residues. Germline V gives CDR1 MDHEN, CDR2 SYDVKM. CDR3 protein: CASSLVDSAVADTQYF.

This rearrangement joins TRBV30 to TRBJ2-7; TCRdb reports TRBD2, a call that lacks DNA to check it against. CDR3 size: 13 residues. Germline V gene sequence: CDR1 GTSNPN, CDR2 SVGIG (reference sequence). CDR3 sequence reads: CAWSRGEVNEQYF.

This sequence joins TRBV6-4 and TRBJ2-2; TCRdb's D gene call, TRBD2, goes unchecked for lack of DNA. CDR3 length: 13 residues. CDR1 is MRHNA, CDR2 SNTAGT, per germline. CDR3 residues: CASSDSASGELFF.

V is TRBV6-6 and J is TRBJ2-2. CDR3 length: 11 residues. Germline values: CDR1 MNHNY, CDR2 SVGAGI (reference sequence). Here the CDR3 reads CASSPVGELFF.

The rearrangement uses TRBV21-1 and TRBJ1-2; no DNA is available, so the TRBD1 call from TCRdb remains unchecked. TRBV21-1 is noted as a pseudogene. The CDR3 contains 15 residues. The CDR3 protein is CASSKSYRVGYGYTF.

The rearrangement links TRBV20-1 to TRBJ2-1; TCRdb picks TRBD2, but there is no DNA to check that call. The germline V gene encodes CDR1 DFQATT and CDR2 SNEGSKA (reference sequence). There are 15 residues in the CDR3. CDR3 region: CSARGGTSDAYEQFF.

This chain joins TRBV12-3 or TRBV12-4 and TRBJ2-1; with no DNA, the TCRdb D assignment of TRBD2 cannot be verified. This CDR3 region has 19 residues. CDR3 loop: CASSLLGTSGVSSYNEQFF.

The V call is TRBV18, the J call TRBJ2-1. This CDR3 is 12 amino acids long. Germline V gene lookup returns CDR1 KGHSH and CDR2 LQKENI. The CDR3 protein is CASSHLTDEQFF. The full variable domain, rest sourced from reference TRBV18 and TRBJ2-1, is NAGVMQNPRHLVRRRGQEARLRCSPMKGHSHVYWYRQLPEEGLKFMVYLQKENIIDESGMPKERFSAEFPKEGPSILRIQQVVRGDSAAYFCASSHLTDEQFFGPGTRLTVL.

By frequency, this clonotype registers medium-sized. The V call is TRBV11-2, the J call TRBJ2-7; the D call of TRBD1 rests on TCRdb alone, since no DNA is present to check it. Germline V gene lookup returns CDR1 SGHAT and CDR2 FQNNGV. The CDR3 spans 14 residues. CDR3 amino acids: CASNPYVNSYEQYF.

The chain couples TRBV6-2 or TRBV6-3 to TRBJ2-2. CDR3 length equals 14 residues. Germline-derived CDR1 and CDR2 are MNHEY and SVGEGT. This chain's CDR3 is CASSYNTNTGELFF.

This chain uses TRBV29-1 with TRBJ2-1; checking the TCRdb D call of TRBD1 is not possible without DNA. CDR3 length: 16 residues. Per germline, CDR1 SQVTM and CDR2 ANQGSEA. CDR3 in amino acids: CSVPSIGQGDYNEQFF.

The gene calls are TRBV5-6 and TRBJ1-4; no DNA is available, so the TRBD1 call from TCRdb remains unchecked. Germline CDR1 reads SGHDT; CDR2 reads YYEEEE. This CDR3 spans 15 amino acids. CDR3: CASSWPRGRGEKLFF.

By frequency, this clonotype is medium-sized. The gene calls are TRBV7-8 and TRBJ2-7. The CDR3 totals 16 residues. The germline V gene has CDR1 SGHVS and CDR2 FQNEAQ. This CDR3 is CASSLVFDLGSYEQYF.

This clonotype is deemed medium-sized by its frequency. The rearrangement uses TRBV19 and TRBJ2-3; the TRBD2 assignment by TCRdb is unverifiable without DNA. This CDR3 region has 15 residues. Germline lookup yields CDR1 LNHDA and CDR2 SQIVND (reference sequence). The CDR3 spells CASSTIAGGADTQYF.

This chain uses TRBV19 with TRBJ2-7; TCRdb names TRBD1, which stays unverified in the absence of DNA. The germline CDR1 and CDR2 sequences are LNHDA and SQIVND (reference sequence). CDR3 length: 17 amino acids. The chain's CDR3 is CASSPPGLGDGSYEQYF. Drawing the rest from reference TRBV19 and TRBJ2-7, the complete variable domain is DGGITQSPKYLFRKEGQNVTLSCEQNLNHDAMYWYRQDPGQGLRLIYYSQIVNDFQKGDIAEGYSVSREKKESFPLTVTSAQKNPTAFYLCASSPPGLGDGSYEQYFGPGTRLTVT.

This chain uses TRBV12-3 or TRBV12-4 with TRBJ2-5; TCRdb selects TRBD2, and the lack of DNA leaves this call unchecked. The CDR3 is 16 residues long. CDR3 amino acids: CASSGEGIRGQETQYF.